A single sample gave rise to the 5 T cell receptor beta chains below, sequenced in a study of response to subunit inactivated influenza vaccine. Each CDR3 protein gets one entry after TCRdb re-called the RT-PCR reads with MiXCR. The data contain about 150,000 distinct CDR3 sequences, around 10% of them singletons. This material consisted of CD8+ T cells sorted from PBMCs, taken less than 30 months after vaccination. The receptors originated from a man aged 45 to 70 who received an inactivated influenza vaccine.

The chain combines TRBV20-1 with TRBJ1-5; 7 bases are a match to TRBD1. V lost 6 bases, J lost 1 base, and 12 bases stayed unmatched. CDR1 and CDR2 (germline): DFQATT, SNEGSKA (reference sequence). This CDR3 has 16 residues. Written as DNA, the CDR3 is TGCAGTGCGGTACCCGACAGGGCTTGGAGCAATCAGCCCCAGCATTTT. Translation gives CSAVPDRAWSNQPQHF.

The chain carries TRBV25-1 and TRBJ2-3; D not certain. The germline V and J ends were trimmed by 4 bases and 4 bases, with 9 bases remaining between them. Looked up from germline, CDR1 is MGHDK and CDR2 is SYGVNS. The CDR3 is made up of 13 amino acids. In DNA form, the CDR3 reads TGTGCCAGCAGTGTAGACGCGGCAGATACGCAGTATTTT. Translated, it gives CASSVDAADTQYF.

This clonotype came up a few times. The J gene is TRBJ2-7, the V gene TRBV5-6; 14 bases are shared with TRBD2. This CDR3 is built from 15 residues. Trimming took 4 bases from V and 6 from J; bases not matched to a gene: 6. The germline gives CDR1 SGHDT, CDR2 YYEEEE. The CDR3 reads CASSPGTSGGAEQYF. The CDR3 DNA sequence: TGTGCCAGCAGCCCTGGGACTAGCGGGGGCGCCGAGCAGTACTTC.

This chain connects TRBV15 to TRBJ1-6, with D possibly TRBD1 on 5 matching bases. The CDR3 extends over 13 amino acids. V was cut by 8 bases and J by 1 base, with 6 bases left in between. Germline values: CDR1 LNHNV, CDR2 YYDKDF (reference sequence). For the CDR3, the DNA is TGTGCCACCCGACAGTCCTATAATTCACCCCTCCACTTT. Protein: CATRQSYNSPLHF.

This clonotype was observed a handful of times. V gene TRBV4-2 combines with J gene TRBJ2-1; no firm D call. Trimming cost V 1 base and J 8 bases, with 9 bases left between them. This CDR3 has 13 amino acids. Germline V gene sequence: CDR1 LGHNA, CDR2 YNFKEQ. The CDR3 is CASSQGGLDEQFF. In DNA, the CDR3 is TGTGCCAGCAGCCAAGGGGGTTTGGATGAGCAGTTCTTC.